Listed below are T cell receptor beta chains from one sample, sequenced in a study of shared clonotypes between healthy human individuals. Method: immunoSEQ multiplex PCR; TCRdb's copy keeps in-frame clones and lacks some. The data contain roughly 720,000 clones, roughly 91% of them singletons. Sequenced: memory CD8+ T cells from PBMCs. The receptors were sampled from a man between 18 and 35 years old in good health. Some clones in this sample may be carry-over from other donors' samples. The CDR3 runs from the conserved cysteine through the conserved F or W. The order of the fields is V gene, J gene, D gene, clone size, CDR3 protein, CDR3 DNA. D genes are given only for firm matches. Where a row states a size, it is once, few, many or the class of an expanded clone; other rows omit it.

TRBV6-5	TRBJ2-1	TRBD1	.	CASSPDRVPDNEQFF	TGTGCCAGCAGCCCTGACAGGGTTCCCGACAATGAGCAGTTCTTC
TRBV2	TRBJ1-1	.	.	CASSDLGGGHTEAFF	TGTGCCAGCAGTGATCTCGGGGGGGGGCACACTGAAGCTTTCTTT
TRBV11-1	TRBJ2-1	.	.	CASSRFRGVPGLIFHEQFF	TGTGCCAGCAGTCGCTTTAGGGGGGTACCGGGACTAATTTTTCATGAGCAGTTCTTC
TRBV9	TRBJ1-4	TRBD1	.	CASSARQGAAEKLFF	TGTGCCAGCAGCGCCCGACAGGGGGCAGCTGAAAAACTGTTTTTT
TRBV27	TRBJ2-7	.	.	CASSLLRDEQYF	TGTGCCAGCAGTTTGTTGAGGGACGAGCAGTACTTC
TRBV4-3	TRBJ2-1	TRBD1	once	CASSQEGQGAGNEQFF	TGCGCCAGCAGCCAAGAGGGACAGGGGGCCGGGAATGAGCAGTTCTTC
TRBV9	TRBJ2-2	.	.	CASSVSHLDSPMTGELFF	TGTGCCAGCAGCGTATCCCACCTGGACAGTCCGATGACCGGGGAGCTGTTTTTT
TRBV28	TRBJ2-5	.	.	CASGRKLNQETQYF	TGTGCCAGCGGGCGGAAACTCAACCAAGAGACCCAGTACTTC
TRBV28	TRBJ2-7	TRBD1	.	CASSPPGTAFYEQYF	TGTGCCAGCAGTCCCCCCGGGACAGCCTTCTACGAGCAGTACTTC
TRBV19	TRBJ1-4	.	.	CASRRRRNEKLFF	TGTGCCAGTAGACGACGGCGGAATGAAAAACTGTTTTTT
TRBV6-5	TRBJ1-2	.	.	CASSPVGDINGYTF	TGTGCCAGCAGCCCGGTGGGGGACATTAATGGCTACACCTTC
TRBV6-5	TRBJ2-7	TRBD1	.	CASSYSIPGGSHEQYF	TGTGCCAGCAGTTACTCAATCCCAGGGGGCTCGCACGAGCAGTACTTC
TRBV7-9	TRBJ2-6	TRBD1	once	CASSATGTGANVLTF	TGTGCCAGCAGCGCGACAGGGACTGGGGCCAACGTCCTGACTTTC
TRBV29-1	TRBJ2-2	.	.	CSVWDGELFF	TGCAGCGTTTGGGACGGGGAGCTGTTTTTT
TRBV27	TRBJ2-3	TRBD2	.	CASSPEREWADTQYF	TGTGCCAGCAGTCCTGAGCGGGAGTGGGCAGATACGCAGTATTTT
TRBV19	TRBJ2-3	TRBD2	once	CASDESGSATDTQYF	TGTGCCAGTGACGAAAGCGGGAGTGCCACAGATACGCAGTATTTT
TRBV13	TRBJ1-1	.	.	CASSLGPRYTEAFF	TGTGCCAGCAGCTTAGGGCCGCGGTACACTGAAGCTTTCTTT
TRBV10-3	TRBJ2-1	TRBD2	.	CAITISGTSGDNEQFF	TGTGCCATCACCATATCCGGGACTAGCGGAGACAATGAGCAGTTCTTC
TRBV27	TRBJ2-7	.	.	CASSDDGHGYEQYF	TGTGCCAGCAGCGACGACGGACACGGCTACGAGCAGTACTTC
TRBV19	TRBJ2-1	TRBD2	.	CASSAWTSATQYGQFF	TGTGCCAGTAGTGCCTGGACTAGCGCAACGCAGTATGGGCAGTTCTTC
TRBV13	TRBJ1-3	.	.	CASSFGTEESGNTIYF	TGTGCCAGCAGCTTCGGGACCGAGGAGTCTGGAAACACCATATATTTT
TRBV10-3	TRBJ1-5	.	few	CAISEGVPNQPQHF	TGTGCCATCAGTGAGGGGGTCCCCAATCAGCCCCAGCATTTT
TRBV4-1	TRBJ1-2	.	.	CASSPRQANYGYTF	TGCGCCAGCAGCCCTCGACAGGCTAACTATGGCTACACCTTC
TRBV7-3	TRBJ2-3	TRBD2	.	CASSSDLAGGTDTQYF	TGTGCCAGCAGCTCCGACCTAGCGGGAGGTACAGATACGCAGTATTTT
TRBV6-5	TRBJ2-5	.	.	CASSYSMEGETQYF	TGTGCCAGCAGTTACTCGATGGAGGGGGAGACCCAGTACTTC
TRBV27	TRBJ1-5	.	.	CASSLRWSLQPQHF	TGTGCCAGCAGTTTAAGGTGGTCCCTTCAGCCCCAGCATTTT
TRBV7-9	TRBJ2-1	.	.	CASSLLDREGYNEQFF	TGTGCCAGCAGCTTACTAGACAGGGAGGGCTACAATGAGCAGTTCTTC
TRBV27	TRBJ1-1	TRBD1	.	CASSLLPTGGRWTEAFF	TGTGCCAGCAGTCTCCTTCCGACAGGGGGGAGGTGGACTGAAGCTTTCTTT
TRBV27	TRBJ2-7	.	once	CASSPGTYEQYF	TGTGCCAGCAGTCCCGGGACCTACGAGCAGTACTTC
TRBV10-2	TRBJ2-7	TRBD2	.	CASSESKLAGPSYEQYF	TGCGCCAGCAGTGAGTCGAAGTTAGCGGGACCCTCCTACGAGCAGTACTTC
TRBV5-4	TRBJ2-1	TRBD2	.	CASSRTGLAGLNEQFF	TGTGCCAGCAGCCGGACGGGACTAGCGGGACTGAATGAGCAGTTCTTC
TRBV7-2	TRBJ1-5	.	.	CASSLPRDRNQPQHF	TGTGCCAGCAGTCTACCGCGGGACCGGAATCAGCCCCAGCATTTT
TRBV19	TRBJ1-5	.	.	CASSPPGGLGQPQHF	TGTGCCAGTAGTCCACCGGGGGGGCTAGGTCAGCCCCAGCATTTT
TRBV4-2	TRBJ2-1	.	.	CASSQDVSIVQGQFF	TGTGCCAGCAGCCAAGATGTTTCGATAGTGCAGGGGCAGTTCTTC
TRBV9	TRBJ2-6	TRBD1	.	CASSEPGQGASEGANVLTF	TGTGCCAGCAGCGAGCCGGGACAGGGGGCCTCTGAGGGGGCCAACGTCCTGACTTTC
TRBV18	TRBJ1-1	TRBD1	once	CASSLDRGRMNTEAFF	TGTGCCAGCTCACTGGACAGGGGGCGAATGAACACTGAAGCTTTCTTT
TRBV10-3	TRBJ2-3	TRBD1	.	CAISSTGASTDTQYF	TGTGCCATCAGTAGCACAGGGGCCAGCACAGATACGCAGTATTTT
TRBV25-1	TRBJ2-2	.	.	CASSEYTGPGARRFF	TGTGCCAGCAGTGAATATACAGGGCCTGGAGCCAGACGGTTTTTT
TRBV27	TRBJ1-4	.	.	CASSFQRRSNEKLFF	TGTGCCAGCAGTTTTCAACGACGGTCTAATGAAAAACTGTTTTTT
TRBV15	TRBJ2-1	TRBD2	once	CATSRGLAGGSSYNEQFF	TGTGCCACCAGCAGAGGGCTAGCGGGGGGAAGCTCCTACAATGAGCAGTTCTTC
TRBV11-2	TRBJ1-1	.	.	CASSVRGAYTEAFF	TGTGCCAGCAGCGTAAGGGGTGCTTACACTGAAGCTTTCTTT
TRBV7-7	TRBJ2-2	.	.	CASSSNTGELFF	TGTGCCAGCAGCTCGAACACCGGGGAGCTGTTTTTT
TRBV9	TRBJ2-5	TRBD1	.	CASSVGSGGAETQYF	TGTGCCAGCAGCGTAGGTTCAGGGGGCGCGGAGACCCAGTACTTC
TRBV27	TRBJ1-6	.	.	CASSSIGDNSPLHF	TGTGCCAGCAGTTCTATAGGGGATAATTCACCCCTCCACTTT
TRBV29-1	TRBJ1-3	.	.	CSVLQVNPGNTIYF	TGCAGCGTTTTACAGGTTAACCCTGGAAACACCATATATTTT
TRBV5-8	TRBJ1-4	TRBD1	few	CASSKTGGYEKLFF	TGTGCCAGCAGCAAAACAGGGGGTTATGAAAAACTGTTTTTT
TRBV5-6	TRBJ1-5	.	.	CASSPRRGNQPQHF	TGTGCCAGCAGCCCAAGGAGGGGCAATCAGCCCCAGCATTTT
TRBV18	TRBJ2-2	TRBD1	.	CASSPMGTGDTGELFF	TGTGCCAGCTCACCAATGGGGACAGGGGATACCGGGGAGCTGTTTTTT
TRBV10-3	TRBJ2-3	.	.	CAISESVADTQYF	TGTGCCATCAGTGAGTCGGTGGCAGATACGCAGTATTTT
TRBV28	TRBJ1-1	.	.	CASRPRQWMNTEAFF	TGTGCCAGCAGACCCCGACAGTGGATGAACACTGAAGCTTTCTTT
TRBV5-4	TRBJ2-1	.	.	CASSSTDSREQFF	TGTGCCAGCAGCTCGACCGACAGTCGGGAGCAGTTCTTC
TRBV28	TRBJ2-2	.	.	CASSFIGTLWGTGELFF	TGTGCCAGCAGTTTCATCGGGACCCTGTGGGGCACCGGGGAGCTGTTTTTT
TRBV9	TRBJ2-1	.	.	CASSVEGAWGNEQFF	TGTGCCAGCAGCGTAGAAGGAGCTTGGGGGAATGAGCAGTTCTTC